Presented here are 12 T cell receptor beta chains from one specimen sequenced in a study of shared clonotypes between healthy human individuals. Clones were read by immunoSEQ multiplex PCR, and TCRdb kept only the in-frame ones, dropping some. The sample records under 550,000 clones, 90% to 97% being singletons. Sequencing input: naive CD4+ T cells sorted from blood. The subset denotes: CD45RA+ positively selected. These receptors were taken from a woman under 40 in good health.

The chain combines TRBV19 with TRBJ1-1; D ambiguous. Germline V CDR1 and CDR2: LNHDA, SQIVND (reference sequence). The CDR3 runs to 14 residues. V dropped 4 bases and J dropped 10 bases, with 19 bases sitting between them. The DNA for the CDR3 is TGTGCCAGTAGTACCGGGGTGCAAGATATAGGAGCTTTCTTT. Amino acid sequence: CASSTGVQDIGAFF.

The chain joins TRBV18 to TRBJ1-5; a weak D match, TRBD1 (5 bases). Germline lookup yields CDR1 KGHSH and CDR2 LQKENI. Trimming pared 6 bases from V and 4 bases from J, leaving 10 bases between. The CDR3 has 13 residues. Here the CDR3 reads CASSANRNQPQHF. The DNA for the CDR3 is TGTGCCAGCTCTGCAAACAGGAATCAGCCCCAGCATTTT. The variable domain in full, completed from reference TRBV18 and TRBJ1-5, reads NAGVMQNPRHLVRRRGQEARLRCSPMKGHSHVYWYRQLPEEGLKFMVYLQKENIIDESGMPKERFSAEFPKEGPSILRIQQVVRGDSAAYFCASSANRNQPQHFGDGTRLSIL.

This chain links TRBV14 with TRBJ2-7, with D unresolved. Per germline, CDR1 SGHDN and CDR2 FVKESK. The CDR3 has 12 residues. Trimming shortened V by 3 bases and J by 2 bases, and 5 bases separated the two germline ends. The CDR3 DNA reads TGTGCCAGCAGCCAGCGAGCCTACGAGCAGTACTTC. Protein sequence: CASSQRAYEQYF. Looking up the rest from reference TRBV14 and TRBJ2-7 gives the full variable domain: EAGVTQFPSHSVIEKGQTVTLRCDPISGHDNLYWYRRVMGKEIKFLLHFVKESKQDESGMPNNRFLAERTGGTYSTLKVQPAELEDSGVYFCASSQRAYEQYFGPGTRLTVT.

The chain combines TRBV12-5 with TRBJ2-1; D gene ambiguous. Germline V gene data show CDR1 as LGHNT and CDR2 as FRNRAP. V lost 0 bases, J lost 8 bases, and 11 bases lay in between. CDR3 length equals 14 residues. The CDR3 loop is CASGLVSGSHEQFF. In nucleotides, the CDR3 is TGTGCTAGTGGTTTGGTATCTGGCAGCCATGAGCAGTTCTTC.

This chain links TRBV6-6 with TRBJ2-7; D unresolved. The CDR3 has 14 amino acids. Trimming removed 6 bases at V and 3 bases at J, with 15 bases between. Germline-derived CDR1 and CDR2 are MNHNY and SVGAGI (reference sequence). CDR3 sequence reads: CASSPAGFGYEQYF. For the CDR3, the DNA is TGTGCCAGCAGCCCAGCCGGATTTGGCTACGAGCAGTACTTC.

The chain employs TRBV27 and TRBJ2-5; 13 nucleotides line up with TRBD2. From germline, CDR1 is MNHEY and CDR2 SMNVEV (reference sequence). The CDR3 spans 18 residues. The V segment lost 2 bases and the J segment 1 base; nucleotides outside the gene matches: 7. Here the CDR3 DNA reads TGTGCCAGCAGTTTAGCCCGGACTAGCGGGAGTACCCAAGAGACCCAGTACTTC. Amino acid sequence: CASSLARTSGSTQETQYF.

This clone was counted a single time. The chain couples TRBV30 to TRBJ2-7; TRBD2 might be the D (5 bases). Germline CDR1 and CDR2: GTSNPN and SVGIG (reference sequence). V gave up 5 bases and J gave up 3 bases, with 14 bases separating them. The CDR3 extends over 13 amino acids. The CDR3 DNA follows: TGTGCCTGGGCGGGCCTTCCCCGCTACGAGCAGTACTTC. Its translation: CAWAGLPRYEQYF.

The rearrangement links TRBV10-2 to TRBJ2-3, with D tentatively TRBD1 (6 bases). The CDR3 extends over 17 amino acids. V lost 0 bases, J lost 2 bases, and 15 bases lay in between. Germline lookup yields CDR1 WSHSY and CDR2 SAAADI. The CDR3 DNA follows: TGCGCCAGCAGTGAGTCCCCGCTACGACAGGACACAGATACGCAGTATTTT. This codes for CASSESPLRQDTDTQYF.

Points on this clone: Germline and junction disagree at one end, which may indicate a read error. The chain's CDR3 is CASSLAYSTGLTGELFF. DNA for the CDR3: TGTGCCAGCAGTTTGGCATATAGTACGGGGCTCACCGGGGAGCTGTTTTTT. The chain joins TRBV5-8 to TRBJ2-2; tentatively, D is TRBD1 or TRBD2 (5 bases each). The CDR3 runs 17 residues. CDR1 and CDR2 (germline): SGHTS, YDEGEE.

The chain combines TRBV28 with TRBJ1-5; perhaps TRBD1 as D (6 bases). Trimming cost V 2 bases and J 0 bases, with 8 bases left between them. The length of the CDR3 is 15 residues. From germline, CDR1 is MDHEN and CDR2 SYDVKM. CDR3 sequence: CASSLGQISNQPQHF. The DNA of the CDR3 is TGTGCCAGCAGTTTAGGACAGATTAGCAATCAGCCCCAGCATTTT.

The V gene is TRBV2, the J gene TRBJ2-7, with unresolved D. Per germline, CDR1 SNHLY and CDR2 FYNNEI. This CDR3 is 12 amino acids long. The ends were cut back, 1 base at V and 6 bases at J, with 7 bases in the middle. The CDR3 protein is CASSEGLFEQYF. The CDR3 region has the DNA TGTGCCAGCAGTGAAGGGCTTTTCGAGCAGTACTTC.

The V gene is TRBV6-4, the J gene TRBJ2-3; 13 bases align to TRBD2. The CDR3 length is 16 residues. The J segment lost 2 bases and the V segment lost 5 bases, leaving 4 bases of the junction unmatched. The germline CDR1 and CDR2 sequences are MRHNA and SNTAGT. Written as DNA, the CDR3 is TGTGCCAGCAGTTGGACTAGCGGGAGCCCCACAGATACGCAGTATTTT. Translation gives CASSWTSGSPTDTQYF.